The present T cell receptor beta chain was sequenced within a study of beta chain features in type 1 diabetes. What was sequenced were expressed TCRB transcripts, since all of the isolated RNA had been reverse transcribed. Using immunoSEQ multiplex PCR, the repertoire was profiled, and TCRdb retains in-frame clones only, with some absent. The sample consists of 300,000 to 350,000 clones, 12% to 15% of them appearing once. The CDR3 contains 13 residues. V was cut by 8 bases and J by 4 bases, with 14 bases left in between. Per the germline V gene, CDR1 is KGHSH and CDR2 is LQKENI. In this sample, this clone turned up a few times.

The sequencing sample was made of central memory CD4+ T cells from blood. The receptor comes from a man aged 25-45 years in good health. This chain connects TRBV18 to TRBJ1-2, with D possibly TRBD1 on 5 matching bases. Here the CDR3 reads CASSVGTSYGYTF. The DNA of the CDR3 is TGTGCCAGCAGCGTAGGGACCTCCTATGGCTACACCTTC.